Below, one T cell receptor (beta chain) is given with its context. The authors' processing: Amplification from reference gene primers served as the basis for estimated nucleated cell counts. Assay: immunoSEQ multiplex PCR; the TCRdb copy retains only in-frame clones and omits some. That table gives V, J and clone size, and the DNA gave D and trimming. The sample holds tens of thousands of clones, 74% seen once. The sample comes from a study of blood T cell repertoires in COVID-19. The overall study: The study drew acute and convalescent COVID-19 samples from the United States, Italy and Spain. PBMCs, B-cell-depleted T cells, or T cells provided the cDNA or gDNA that made up the material.

V was clipped by 3 bases and J by 6 bases, with 6 bases between them. The CDR3 covers 12 residues. Sequencing was performed on peripheral blood. The gene calls are TRBV12-3 or TRBV12-4 and TRBJ1-5, with D uncertain. The TCR originated in an elderly woman with acute or convalescent COVID-19. The CDR3 region has the DNA TGTGCCAGCAGTTTTGGGCGTCAGCCCCAGCATTTT. Translation: CASSFGRQPQHF.